This entry lists 21 T cell receptor beta chains sequenced from one sample in a study of cytomegalovirus exposure and HLA in healthy donors. The protocol was immunoSEQ multiplex PCR, while the TCRdb copy is restricted to in-frame clones and leaves out a portion. The table records about 280,000 clones, around nine tenths of them present only once. Sequencing used PBMCs. These receptors were collected from a woman aged 18-35 years in good health and CMV-seronegative.

The chain couples TRBV4-1 to TRBJ2-1; D perhaps matches TRBD2 (5 bases). Between the trimmed V and J ends, which lost 1 base and 8 bases, there was a span of 12 bases. The V gene's germline CDR1 is MGHRA and CDR2 YSYEKL. This CDR3 comprises 14 residues. CDR3 DNA: TGCGCCAGCAGCCAAGTGGGGTCGAGGGATGAGCAGTTCTTC. Residues: CASSQVGSRDEQFF.

V is TRBV9 and J is TRBJ2-1, with a weak D call TRBD2 (6 bases). Germline loops: CDR1 SGDLS, CDR2 YYNGEE. The CDR3 covers 16 residues. V dropped 3 bases and J dropped 4 bases, with 17 bases sitting between them. CDR3 sequence reads: CASSGKRHRGYNEQFF. CDR3 nucleotide sequence: TGTGCCAGCAGCGGCAAGAGACACCGGGGGTACAATGAGCAGTTCTTC.

This rearrangement joins TRBV28 to TRBJ1-1; 7 bases map to TRBD1. The CDR3 contains 11 residues. Germline loops: CDR1 MDHEN, CDR2 SYDVKM. The V gene end was trimmed by 3 bases and the J gene end by 11 bases; junction bases not matched to a gene: 3. CDR3 sequence: CASSLGQRAFF. For the CDR3, the DNA is TGTGCCAGCAGTTTGGGACAGAGGGCTTTCTTT. The full variable domain, its missing parts supplied by reference TRBV28 and TRBJ1-1, is DVKVTQSSRYLVKRTGEKVFLECVQDMDHENMFWYRQDPGLGLRLIYFSYDVKMKEKGDIPEGYSVSREKKERFSLILESASTNQTSMYLCASSLGQRAFFGQGTRLTVV.

The CDR3: CASSLALARKEAETQYF. The CDR3 DNA sequence: TGTGCCAGCAGCTTAGCGCTAGCACGAAAAGAAGCGGAGACCCAGTACTTC. The V and J genes are TRBV11-3 and TRBJ2-5; the D gene is possibly TRBD2 (5 bases). Germline values: CDR1 SGHNT, CDR2 YENEEA. With 1 base removed from V and 5 bases from J, the gap between germline ends came to 20 bases. This CDR3 has 17 residues. Combining the CDR3 with reference TRBV11-3 and TRBJ2-5 gives the whole variable domain EAGVVQSPRYKIIEKKQPVAFWCNPISGHNTLYWYLQNLGQGPELLIRYENEEAVDDSQLPKDRFSAERLKGVDSTLKIQPAELGDSAVYLCASSLALARKEAETQYFGPGTRLLVL.

DNA for the CDR3: TGTGCCAGCGGGGGGGGCGCGGAAACTGAAGCTTTCTTT. Translated: CASGGGAETEAFF. The chain recombines TRBV28 with TRBJ1-1, with D tentatively TRBD1 (6 bases). This CDR3 has 13 amino acids. The V gene lost 8 bases and the J gene lost 5 bases, with 15 bases spanning the gap. Per germline, CDR1 MDHEN and CDR2 SYDVKM.

This clone appeared a few times. This rearrangement joins TRBV23-1 to TRBJ1-2; 7 positions match TRBD1. Being an ORF, TRBV23-1 has a function that is uncertain. This CDR3 contains 14 residues. The V segment lost 8 bases and the J segment 0 bases; nucleotides outside the gene matches: 6. CDR3 bases: TGCGCCAGCCCGAGGGACAGCCCTAACTATGGCTACACCTTC. This translates into CASPRDSPNYGYTF.

The chain is built from TRBV2 and TRBJ2-3; TRBD2 aligns across 9 bases. CDR3 size: 17 residues. The V and J ends lost 11 bases and 0 bases, in that order; junction bases with no gene match: 15. Germline-derived CDR1 and CDR2 are SNHLY and FYNNEI. In DNA, the CDR3 is TGTGCCGCAGCGGGGGGTCTAACCCCCCCTAGCACAGATACGCAGTATTTT. This sequence encodes CAAAGGLTPPSTDTQYF.

V usage is TRBV9 and J usage is TRBJ2-1; 9 nucleotides line up with TRBD2. Looked up from germline, CDR1 is SGDLS and CDR2 is YYNGEE. The V segment lost 0 bases and the J segment 10 bases; nucleotides outside the gene matches: 11. The CDR3 consists of 16 residues. The CDR3 DNA sequence: TGTGCCAGCAGCGTAGTGAAGGCGGGAGGGCCAAAAGAGCAGTTCTTC. Its translation: CASSVVKAGGPKEQFF.

The rearrangement links TRBV2 to TRBJ2-3; 8 bases match TRBD2. CDR1 and CDR2 from the germline V gene are SNHLY and FYNNEI. There are 13 residues in the CDR3. V shed 10 bases and J 2 bases; nucleotides not matched to a gene: 5. In nucleotides, the CDR3 is TGTGCCACCTTGACTAGCGCCACAGATACGCAGTATTTT. Its protein product is CATLTSATDTQYF.

The V and J genes are TRBV7-8 and TRBJ2-1; 13 bases match TRBD2. Germline V lookup: CDR1 SGHVS, CDR2 FQNEAQ. J lost 5 bases, V lost 7 bases, and 8 bases had no gene match. CDR3 length: 16 amino acids. The CDR3 spells CASTDFGTSGNNEQFF. The CDR3 region has the DNA TGTGCCAGCACCGATTTCGGGACTAGCGGGAACAATGAGCAGTTCTTC.

This chain links TRBV19 with TRBJ1-1, with 9 bases matching TRBD1. The CDR3 extends over 16 amino acids. After removal of 5 bases from V and 2 bases from J, the junction contained 9 bases not matched to a gene. Germline lookup yields CDR1 LNHDA and CDR2 SQIVND (reference sequence). CDR3 sequence reads: CASSLTSGQGNTEAFF. The CDR3 region has the DNA TGTGCCAGTAGTCTCACATCGGGACAGGGAAACACTGAAGCTTTCTTT.

This clone was recorded only once. The chain carries TRBV27 and TRBJ2-5; TRBD1 is a possible D gene (5 bases). The germline V gene has CDR1 MNHEY and CDR2 SMNVEV (reference sequence). The CDR3 runs 11 residues. V lost 2 bases and J lost 7, with 5 bases in between. This chain's CDR3 is CASSLQGTQYF. CDR3 nucleotide sequence: TGTGCCAGCAGTTTACAGGGGACCCAGTACTTC.

CDR3 sequence reads: CASSPDDRLEAFF. The CDR3 nucleotides read TGTGCCAGCTCACCTGATGACAGACTTGAAGCTTTCTTT. V gene TRBV18 combines with J gene TRBJ1-1; tentatively, D is TRBD1 (5 bases). V was pared by 3 bases and J by 7 bases, with 12 bases between. The CDR3 runs 13 residues. CDR1 and CDR2 (germline): KGHSH, LQKENI.

The chain combines TRBV9 with TRBJ1-4; tentatively, D is TRBD1 (6 bases). Between the trimmed V and J ends, which lost 7 bases and 1 base, there was a span of 17 bases. The CDR3 is made up of 16 amino acids. CDR1 and CDR2 from the germline V gene are SGDLS and YYNGEE. The CDR3 loop reads CASGNRVRGTNEKLFF. The CDR3 coding sequence is TGTGCCAGCGGGAACAGGGTGAGAGGAACTAATGAAAAACTGTTTTTT.

This clone has only one observation. V is TRBV30 and J is TRBJ2-7, with D hard to call. The V gene lost 3 bases and the J gene lost 4 bases, with 13 bases spanning the gap. The CDR3 is 13 amino acids. Germline V gives CDR1 GTSNPN, CDR2 SVGIG (reference sequence). DNA for the CDR3: TGTGCCTGGAGACAGTTGGGCAGGTACGAGCAGTACTTC. Protein product: CAWRQLGRYEQYF.

The genes are TRBV10-3 and TRBJ2-7, with TRBD1 identical over 7 bases. CDR3 length equals 15 residues. CDR1 ENHRY and CDR2 SYGVKD come from the germline V gene. Trimming took 11 bases from V and 0 from J; bases not matched to a gene: 13. CDR3 DNA: TGTGCCGCGGCGCGACGGGACAGAGCCTCCTACGAGCAGTACTTC. This encodes CAAARRDRASYEQYF.

The genes are TRBV5-1 and TRBJ2-7; D possibly corresponds to TRBD2 (6 bases). This CDR3 has 15 residues. Trimming removed 4 bases at V and 1 base at J, with 15 bases between. The germline gives CDR1 SGHRS, CDR2 YFSETQ. CDR3 nucleotides: TGCGCCAGCAGCCCGAGGACCGGACTATCCTACGAGCAGTACTTC. This codes for CASSPRTGLSYEQYF.

The chain's CDR3 is CASSRGGDTEAFF. CDR3 nucleotide sequence: TGTGCCAGCAGCCGAGGAGGGGACACTGAAGCTTTCTTT. The chain links TRBV2 to TRBJ1-1; D is perhaps TRBD1 (5 bases). Germline CDR1 is SNHLY and CDR2 is FYNNEI. Trimming cost V 6 bases and J 3 bases, with 11 bases left between them. The CDR3 runs to 13 residues.

This sequence joins TRBV11-2 and TRBJ2-7; 12 bases are a match to TRBD2. Germline V gene data show CDR1 as SGHAT and CDR2 as FQNNGV. CDR3 length: 16 amino acids. The V gene end was trimmed by 4 bases and the J gene end by 7 bases; junction bases not matched to a gene: 11. Here the CDR3 reads CASSSRSSGRGGEQYF. In DNA, the CDR3 is TGTGCCAGCAGCTCCCGATCTAGCGGGAGGGGAGGGGAGCAGTACTTC.

Points on this clone: Other DNA sequences of this sample code for an identical CDR3. V gene TRBV27 combines with J gene TRBJ2-5, with a weak D call TRBD2 (5 bases). V was trimmed by 0 bases and J by 1 base, leaving 9 bases between them. CDR1 is MNHEY and CDR2 is SMNVEV in the germline V gene (reference sequence). CDR3 length: 15 residues. This CDR3 is CASSLSAGVQETQYF. The CDR3 coding sequence is TGTGCCAGCAGTTTATCTGCGGGTGTCCAAGAGACCCAGTACTTC.

V gene TRBV25-1 combines with J gene TRBJ2-1; the D gene is possibly TRBD1 (5 bases). V lost 7 bases to trimming and J lost 9 bases, with 19 bases between them. CDR1 is MGHDK and CDR2 is SYGVNS in the germline V gene. The CDR3 has 14 amino acids. For the CDR3, the DNA is TGTGCCAGCACCCCTCTGGCAGGGCCCCCTGAGCAGTTCTTC. Translating it yields CASTPLAGPPEQFF.